The 12 T cell receptor beta chains given below trace back to one sample, sequenced in a study of T cell responses to AZD1222 COVID-19 vaccine (dated by TCRdb to 2020 to 2022). The label giving this sample's time point can be read as: baseline before first vaccination. The method behind the library was the immunoSEQ multiplex PCR assay. TCRdb carries this immuneACCESS record with in-frame sequences only. Its versions omit some clonotypes, under half of them owing to an unresolved V gene in the studies checked, with the rest unexplained. This sample has about 130,000 clones in its table, and approximately 84% of those were observed once. In total, the top ten clones hold about 4% of the sample. The material was peripheral blood, obtained on day 0 of AZD1222 vaccination. Source of these receptors: an adult in good health.

The chain links TRBV4-2 to TRBJ2-2; D is unresolved. Germline V gene data show CDR1 as LGHNA and CDR2 as YNFKEQ. The CDR3 is made up of 12 amino acids. V was cut by 3 bases and J by 4 bases, with 3 bases left in between. Here the CDR3 reads CASSQSTGELFF. DNA for the CDR3: TGTGCCAGCAGCCAGAGCACCGGGGAGCTGTTTTTT.

This clone was seen at least ten times. J is TRBJ1-1 and V is TRBV5-4, with a tentative D call TRBD1 (5 bases). Germline V gene data show CDR1 as SGHNT and CDR2 as YYREEE (reference sequence). The CDR3 runs 15 residues. The V and J ends lost 4 bases and 2 bases respectively, with 15 bases between them. This CDR3 is CASSIPQGSNTEAFF. The CDR3 region has the DNA TGTGCCAGCAGCATACCCCAGGGTTCTAACACTGAAGCTTTCTTT.

The rearrangement joins TRBV28 to TRBJ1-4; D gene ambiguous. The CDR3 covers 14 residues. Germline loops: CDR1 MDHEN, CDR2 SYDVKM. V gave up 6 bases and J gave up 7 bases, with 15 bases separating them. The CDR3 nucleotides read TGTGCCAGCAGACGCTCGTCGGTAGTTGAAAAACTGTTTTTT. Encoded protein: CASRRSSVVEKLFF.

J is TRBJ1-6 and V is TRBV18, with TRBD1 as a possible D gene (5 bases). The CDR3 length is 16 residues. V was pared by 3 bases and J by 7 bases, with 16 bases between. Per germline, CDR1 KGHSH and CDR2 LQKENI. The CDR3 here is CASSPRPTVQNSPLHF. DNA for the CDR3: TGTGCCAGCTCACCCCGGCCGACAGTTCAGAATTCACCCCTCCACTTT.

The sample holds one count of this clone. This sequence joins TRBV28 and TRBJ1-3, with D possibly matching TRBD1 (5 bases). V lost 3 bases and J 0 bases, leaving 9 bases between the germline ends. CDR1 is MDHEN, CDR2 SYDVKM, per germline. This CDR3 is built from 15 residues. This CDR3 reads CASSFGGTSGNTIYF. As DNA, the CDR3 is TGTGCCAGCAGTTTTGGCGGGACCTCTGGAAACACCATATATTTT.

The chain is built from TRBV5-1 and TRBJ1-2; weak D call: TRBD1 (5 bases). Germline lookup yields CDR1 SGHRS and CDR2 YFSETQ. The germline V and J ends were trimmed by 4 bases and 2 bases, with 18 bases remaining between them. The CDR3 extends over 16 amino acids. CDR3 region: CASSRESGPRNYGYTF. The DNA of the CDR3 is TGCGCCAGCAGCCGAGAGTCGGGACCCCGAAACTATGGCTACACCTTC.

This chain links TRBV5-4 with TRBJ2-3; D unclear. CDR1 and CDR2 from the germline V gene are SGHNT and YYREEE (reference sequence). Trimming pared 5 bases from V and 2 bases from J, leaving 18 bases between. The CDR3 has 16 amino acids. CDR3 bases: TGTGCCAGCAGTATTCGGAGTCGTTCCCCCACAGATACGCAGTATTTT. This translates into CASSIRSRSPTDTQYF.

This rearrangement joins TRBV9 to TRBJ1-1; TRBD1 agrees at 10 bases. Germline CDR1 reads SGDLS; CDR2 reads YYNGEE. This CDR3 comprises 18 residues. The V and J ends lost 0 bases and 7 bases, in that order; junction bases with no gene match: 15. CDR3 bases: TGTGCCAGCAGCGTAGACAGAGTGGGGGACAGGGGAGGGAATGAAGCTTTCTTT. Protein product: CASSVDRVGDRGGNEAFF.

This clone came up a few times. This sequence joins TRBV5-1 and TRBJ2-1, with 12 positions matching TRBD2. CDR1 is SGHRS and CDR2 is YFSETQ in the germline V gene. The CDR3 is made up of 15 amino acids. Trimming cost V 4 bases and J 7 bases; bases outside gene matches: 6. Written as DNA, the CDR3 is TGCGCCAGCAGCGGCGGACTAGCGGGGTCAAATGAGCAGTTCTTC. Translation: CASSGGLAGSNEQFF.

V usage is TRBV6-5 and J usage is TRBJ1-5; D is possibly TRBD1 (5 bases). Germline CDR1 and CDR2: MNHEY and SVGAGI. V was cut by 6 bases and J by 4 bases, with 13 bases left in between. The CDR3 spans 14 residues. The CDR3 coding sequence is TGTGCCAGCAGATTTTGGGGGGATAATCAGCCCCAGCATTTT. Translating gives CASRFWGDNQPQHF.

This chain joins TRBV11-2 and TRBJ2-1; 10 nucleotides line up with TRBD1. Germline V CDR1 and CDR2: SGHAT, FQNNGV. V gave up 5 bases and J gave up 7 bases; unmatched junction bases: 8. The CDR3 spans 15 residues. The CDR3 DNA sequence: TGTGCCAGCAGCCCCGGGACAGGGGAAAGAAATGAGCAGTTCTTC. Its translation is CASSPGTGERNEQFF.

This clone was observed a few times. This chain links TRBV11-2 with TRBJ1-1; TRBD1 might be the D (6 bases). Trimming cost V 6 bases and J 4 bases, with 12 bases left between them. The CDR3 contains 13 residues. CDR1 is SGHAT and CDR2 is FQNNGV in the germline V gene. CDR3 region: CASRNQGGTEAFF. The DNA for the CDR3 is TGTGCCAGCAGGAACCAAGGGGGCACTGAAGCTTTCTTT.